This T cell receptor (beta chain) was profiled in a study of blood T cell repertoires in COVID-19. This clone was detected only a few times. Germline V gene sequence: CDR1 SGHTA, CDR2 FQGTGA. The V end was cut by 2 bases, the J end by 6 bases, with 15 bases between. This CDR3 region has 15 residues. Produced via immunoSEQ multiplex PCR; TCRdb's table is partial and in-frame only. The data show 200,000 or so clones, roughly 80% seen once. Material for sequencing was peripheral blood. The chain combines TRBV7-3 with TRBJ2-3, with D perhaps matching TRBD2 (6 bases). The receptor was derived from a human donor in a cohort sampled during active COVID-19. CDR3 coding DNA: TGTGCCAGCAGCTTAGTTGCGGGGAGCATGGATACGCAGTATTTT. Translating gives CASSLVAGSMDTQYF.